The 14 T cell receptor beta chains in this list originate from one sample, sequenced in a study of regulatory T cells in long-lasting Graves disease. Through Arm-PCR of CDR3 regions and iRepertoire HTBI primers, TCR beta libraries were built. TCRdb used MiXCR to reprocess the multiplex PCR reads, holding one entry per CDR3 protein. Of 400,000 to 500,000 distinct CDR3 sequences in the sample, approximately 16% were seen once. The time point denotes: newly diagnosed GD, antithyroid drugs for less than 3 months. The TCR library used RNA extracted from PBMCs. This sample also belongs to another study, concerning T cells in Graves' hyperthyroidism and ophthalmopathy.

The source was peripheral blood mononuclear cells (PBMCs), collected at new diagnosis, from a patient treated with antithyroid drugs. The receptors shown here come from a woman aged 25 to 39 with Graves disease.

This rearrangement joins TRBV6-1 to TRBJ1-5, with TRBD1 matching 10 bases. The CDR3 runs 14 residues. V lost 10 bases, J lost 5 bases, and 8 bases stayed unmatched. CDR1 and CDR2 (germline): MNHNS, SASEGT. The CDR3 region has the DNA TGTGCCACCAAGGGACAGGGGTTCGATCAGCCCCAGCATTTT. Its translation: CATKGQGFDQPQHF.

This clonotype was seen ten or more times. The chain uses TRBV4-1 and TRBJ2-3; TRBD2 aligns across 8 bases. CDR1 is MGHRA, CDR2 YSYEKL, per germline. This CDR3 spans 17 amino acids. The V and J ends lost 1 base and 10 bases, in that order; junction bases with no gene match: 16. The DNA of the CDR3 is TGCGCCAGCAGCCAAGTCGGTCAGCGGGAGATGGCCCTTTCGCAGTATTTT. Its protein product is CASSQVGQREMALSQYF.

This clonotype was seen repeatedly, ten times or more. The chain combines TRBV20-1 with TRBJ2-1, with 7 positions matching TRBD2. The trim removed 3 bases at V and 6 bases at J, leaving 2 bases unmatched. The CDR3 is 12 amino acids. CDR1 is DFQATT and CDR2 is SNEGSKA in the germline V gene (reference sequence). CDR3 coding DNA: TGCAGTGCTAGTGGGAGGGTCAATGAGCAGTTCTTC. Translation gives CSASGRVNEQFF.

Remarks on this clonotype: This clone may be a read error of a much larger clone one base away. As the CDR3 is not closed by the conserved phenylalanine or tryptophan, this likely results from a read error. J is TRBJ1-2 and V is TRBV29-1; 7 bases line up with TRBD1. Trimming cost V 0 bases and J 3 bases; bases outside gene matches: 4. CDR1 and CDR2 from the germline V gene are SQVTM and ANQGSEA. The CDR3 has 14 amino acids. CDR3 sequence (DNA): TGCAGCGTTGAAGACCAGGGGGGATACTATGGCTACACCTCC. Its protein is CSVEDQGGYYGYTS.

The rearrangement joins TRBV5-1 to TRBJ1-4, with 10 bases aligning to TRBD1. CDR3 length: 17 amino acids. Germline CDR1 and CDR2: SGHRS and YFSETQ. V shed 4 bases, J shed 4 bases, and the junction held 10 bases outside the gene matches. CDR3 nucleotide sequence: TGCGCCAGCAGCCCCGGGACAGGGGCCGGTGGTAATGAAAAACTGTTTTTT. Protein: CASSPGTGAGGNEKLFF.

With regard to this clonotype: One base away lies a much larger clone, so this may be a sequencing read error. The CDR3 coding sequence is TGTGCCAGCAGCCCATTGGGTAGCGGGAGTTACGATGAGCAGTTCTTC. It translates to CASSPLGSGSYDEQFF. The genes are TRBV7-9 and TRBJ2-1, with TRBD2 identical over 9 bases. V lost 5 bases and J lost 8; bases outside the gene matches: 13. The CDR3 is made up of 16 amino acids. Germline V CDR1 and CDR2: SEHNR, FQNEAQ (reference sequence).

This chain links TRBV25-1 with TRBJ2-1; 9 bases map to TRBD1. CDR1 is MGHDK, CDR2 SYGVNS, per germline. The junction had 8 bases not matched to a gene; V was cut back by 1 base and J by 10 bases. The CDR3 loop spans 15 amino acids. CDR3 sequence: CASSEWAGTGNEQFF. The CDR3, as DNA: TGTGCCAGCAGTGAATGGGCCGGGACAGGGAACGAGCAGTTCTTC.

This clonotype was observed many times. The rearrangement links TRBV27 to TRBJ1-1, with no clear D. Trimming pared 4 bases from V and 1 base from J, leaving 10 bases between. The CDR3 has 14 residues. Per germline, CDR1 MNHEY and CDR2 SMNVEV (reference sequence). In DNA, the CDR3 is TGTGCCAGCAGTTGGTCGCCCTCGAACACTGAAGCTTTCTTT. Translation: CASSWSPSNTEAFF.

This clonotype was seen many times. The J gene is TRBJ1-6, the V gene TRBV7-8; D is ambiguous. Germline CDR1 is SGHVS and CDR2 is FQNEAQ. The V end lost 5 bases, the J end lost 8 bases, and 10 bases lay between the germline ends. This CDR3 contains 13 residues. The CDR3 nucleotides read TGTGCCAGCAGCCGGGGTTTCGATTCACCCCTCCACTTT. It specifies CASSRGFDSPLHF.

V and J are TRBV27 and TRBJ1-5, with a possible D match to TRBD1 (5 bases). CDR3 length equals 14 residues. The germline CDR1 and CDR2 sequences are MNHEY and SMNVEV (reference sequence). The V end was cut by 2 bases, the J end by 7 bases, with 12 bases between. The CDR3, as DNA: TGTGCCAGCAGTTTAGGTCGCAGGGCCCAGCCCCAGCATTTT. Its protein product is CASSLGRRAQPQHF.

This clonotype was counted at least ten times. The CDR3 region is CASSLGTLNEKLFF. For the CDR3, the DNA is TGTGCCAGCAGTTTAGGGACACTTAATGAAAAACTGTTTTTT. This chain uses TRBV27 with TRBJ1-4; D may be TRBD1 (6 bases). This CDR3 has 14 residues. The ends were cut back, 2 bases at V and 4 bases at J, with 8 bases in the middle. CDR1 and CDR2 from the germline V gene are MNHEY and SMNVEV (reference sequence).

This chain links TRBV27 with TRBJ2-7, with 12 bases matching TRBD2. After removal of 4 bases from V and 6 bases from J, the junction contained 4 bases not matched to a gene. In germline, CDR1 is MNHEY, CDR2 SMNVEV (reference sequence). This CDR3 region has 14 residues. CDR3 region: CASSSSGRAFEQYF. CDR3 coding DNA: TGTGCCAGCAGTTCTAGCGGGAGGGCCTTCGAGCAGTACTTC.

This clonotype has just a few counts. With a much larger clone just one base away, this may be a read error. The genes are TRBV28 and TRBJ1-2; 7 bases fit TRBD1. CDR1 is MDHEN, CDR2 SYDVKM, per germline. The CDR3 extends over 14 amino acids. The CDR3: CAGSALTGNYGYTF. The CDR3 bases are TGTGCCGGCAGCGCCTTGACAGGGAACTATGGCTACACCTTC.

This chain joins TRBV7-9 and TRBJ2-7; D perhaps matches TRBD2 (6 bases). This CDR3 contains 15 residues. V lost 3 bases and J 0 bases, leaving 12 bases between the germline ends. CDR1 and CDR2 from the germline V gene are SEHNR and FQNEAQ (reference sequence). CDR3 DNA: TGTGCCAGCAGCTTCGCGGGACTTAGCTCCTACGAGCAGTACTTC. It is translated as CASSFAGLSSYEQYF.